This entry lists 14 T cell receptor beta chains sequenced from one sample in a study of blood T cell repertoires in COVID-19. Some clones are missing from TCRdb's copy, which holds only in-frame ones; the method was immunoSEQ multiplex PCR. The sample yields roughly 290,000 clones, approximately 80% seen once. The sequencing sample was made of peripheral blood. The receptors originated from a woman in her 50s with active or convalescent COVID-19.

The chain employs TRBV10-3 and TRBJ1-2; D may be TRBD1 (5 bases). Germline V gene lookup returns CDR1 ENHRY and CDR2 SYGVKD. CDR3 length: 15 residues. Trimming left V 2 bases short and J 0 bases short, with 10 bases between. CDR3 DNA sequence: TGTGCCATCAGTGAGCACGGGGGAACTAACTATGGCTACACCTTC. Translation: CAISEHGGTNYGYTF.

CDR3 DNA: TGCAGCGTGGGGATCCGTGGGGGCCCCTCCTACAATGAGCAGTTCTTC. It codes for CSVGIRGGPSYNEQFF. The chain is built from TRBV29-1 and TRBJ2-1, with D tentatively TRBD1 (6 bases). The germline V gene encodes CDR1 SQVTM and CDR2 ANQGSEA. The CDR3 extends over 16 amino acids. V gave up 6 bases and J gave up 0 bases, with 18 bases separating them.

A single count supports this clone. The chain links TRBV2 to TRBJ2-1; 8 bases are a match to TRBD1. This CDR3 has 13 residues. Germline V gives CDR1 SNHLY, CDR2 FYNNEI. The ends lost 4 bases at V and 5 bases at J; junction bases unmatched: 1. The CDR3, as DNA: TGTGCCAGCAGTGCAGGGGGCCACAATGAGCAGTTCTTC. Amino acids: CASSAGGHNEQFF.

A single count supports this clone. The V gene is TRBV20-1, the J gene TRBJ1-3; D gene ambiguous. The CDR3 is 11 residues long. Trimming stripped 6 bases from V and 3 bases from J, with 6 bases between. Germline lookup yields CDR1 DFQATT and CDR2 SNEGSKA (reference sequence). The CDR3 here is CSAYVGNTIYF. CDR3 bases: TGCAGTGCGTATGTTGGAAACACCATATATTTT.

V and J are TRBV30 and TRBJ1-1; TRBD1 aligns across 8 bases. CDR1 and CDR2 from the germline V gene are GTSNPN and SVGIG (reference sequence). The length of the CDR3 is 14 residues. Losses at the gene ends were 1 base for V and 10 bases for J; bases not matched to a gene: 11. This CDR3 is CAWSGPGGLGGAFF. CDR3 DNA: TGTGCCTGGAGTGGGCCAGGGGGCCTAGGAGGAGCTTTCTTT. Drawing the rest from reference TRBV30 and TRBJ1-1, the complete variable domain is SQTIHQWPATLVQPVGSPLSLECTVEGTSNPNLYWYRQAAGRGLQLLFYSVGIGQISSEVPQNLSASRPQDRQFILSSKKLLLSDSGFYLCAWSGPGGLGGAFFGQGTRLTVV.

This chain links TRBV19 with TRBJ2-2; weak D call: TRBD2 (5 bases). V was cut by 6 bases and J by 6 bases, with 17 bases left in between. Looked up from germline, CDR1 is LNHDA and CDR2 is SQIVND (reference sequence). There are 15 residues in the CDR3. The CDR3 nucleotides read TGTGCCAGTAGCTTCCATTCTAGCCGAGCCGGGGAGCTGTTTTTT. Translating it yields CASSFHSSRAGELFF.

The chain is built from TRBV27 and TRBJ2-1; D is undetermined. The CDR3 is made up of 14 amino acids. V lost 4 bases and J 0 bases, leaving 7 bases between the germline ends. Germline assignment: CDR1 MNHEY and CDR2 SMNVEV (reference sequence). The CDR3 loop reads CASSSLSSYNEQFF. Here the CDR3 DNA reads TGTGCCAGCAGTTCCCTCAGCTCCTACAATGAGCAGTTCTTC.

The V and J genes are TRBV6-6 and TRBJ1-4; D unclear. In germline, CDR1 is MNHNY, CDR2 SVGAGI (reference sequence). V dropped 2 bases and J dropped 2 bases, with 6 bases sitting between them. This CDR3 has 14 residues. The CDR3 DNA follows: TGTGCCAGCAGTTACGGCTTTACTAATGAAAAACTGTTTTTT. Amino acids: CASSYGFTNEKLFF.

The genes are TRBV6-5 and TRBJ2-5; possibly TRBD1 for D (6 bases). Germline CDR1 and CDR2: MNHEY and SVGAGI. Trimming removed 2 bases at V and 1 base at J, with 14 bases between. This CDR3 is built from 16 residues. The CDR3 loop reads CASSYSQVGAQETQYF. The CDR3 region has the DNA TGTGCCAGCAGTTACAGCCAAGTGGGGGCCCAAGAGACCCAGTACTTC.

The chain uses TRBV5-1 and TRBJ1-2, with unresolved D. CDR1 and CDR2 from the germline V gene are SGHRS and YFSETQ. The V and J ends lost 1 base and 0 bases respectively, with 4 bases between them. This CDR3 region has 13 residues. CDR3 region: CASSLRANYGYTF. As DNA, the CDR3 is TGCGCCAGCAGCTTGCGAGCTAACTATGGCTACACCTTC.

The rearrangement joins TRBV10-2 to TRBJ2-2; D may be TRBD2 (6 bases). The CDR3 is 16 amino acids. Between the trimmed V and J ends, which lost 4 bases and 2 bases, there was a span of 14 bases. The germline V gene encodes CDR1 WSHSY and CDR2 SAAADI. The CDR3 bases are TGCGCCAGCAGTGTAAGGCTAGCGAGAAACACCGGGGAGCTGTTTTTT. Its translation is CASSVRLARNTGELFF.

The chain has TRBV15 and TRBJ2-7, with D possibly being TRBD1 (6 bases). V lost 0 bases to trimming and J lost 3 bases, with 6 bases between them. The CDR3 extends over 13 amino acids. Germline CDR1 is LNHNV and CDR2 is YYDKDF (reference sequence). The CDR3 DNA follows: TGTGCCACCAGCAGAGAACAGGGCTACGAGCAGTACTTC. This translates into CATSREQGYEQYF.

The chain carries TRBV2 and TRBJ1-4; 7 bases are a match to TRBD1. V lost 1 base to trimming and J lost 8 bases; unmatched junction nucleotides: 7. The length of the CDR3 is 15 residues. CDR1 SNHLY and CDR2 FYNNEI come from the germline V gene. In DNA, the CDR3 is TGTGCCAGCAGTGAAGTAAGGGGGCGGGGAGAAAAACTGTTTTTT. Its protein product is CASSEVRGRGEKLFF.

The chain joins TRBV28 to TRBJ2-2; 10 nucleotides match TRBD2. The V gene's germline CDR1 is MDHEN and CDR2 SYDVKM. Trimming at V came to 3 bases and at J to 4 bases, leaving 2 bases not matched to a gene. The CDR3 spans 15 residues. As DNA, the CDR3 is TGTGCCAGCAGTTTCCTAGCGGGAGCCACCGGGGAGCTGTTTTTT. Its translation is CASSFLAGATGELFF.